Presented here are 16 T cell receptor beta chains from one specimen sequenced in a study of spatial heterogeneity in lung cancer. Time point noted: sample taken at primary tumor resection. Sequencing was performed on whole RNA extracted from tumor and nontumor lung tissue, or from frozen PBMC, and the material was left unsorted. TCRdb analysed the 5' RACE reads with MiXCR anew, one entry per CDR3 protein. The sample holds more than 45,000 distinct CDR3 sequences, under 6% seen once. Sequenced material: PBMCs, taken at surgery. The receptor source for this set is a male donor with early-stage non-small cell lung cancer.

This clonotype was seen at least ten times. The chain is built from TRBV7-9 and TRBJ2-5; D perhaps matches TRBD2 (6 bases). The V end was cut by 4 bases, the J end by 5 bases, with 14 bases between. Germline V gene data show CDR1 as SEHNR and CDR2 as FQNEAQ (reference sequence). CDR3 length equals 14 residues. The CDR3 loop is CASSSRLVEETQYF. DNA for the CDR3: TGTGCCAGCAGCTCGCGACTAGTGGAGGAGACCCAGTACTTC.

This clonotype was counted ten times or more. The rearrangement uses TRBV28 and TRBJ2-7; D not resolved. V was cut by 1 base and J by 5 bases, with 15 bases left in between. This CDR3 comprises 15 residues. Germline assignment: CDR1 MDHEN and CDR2 SYDVKM. In DNA, the CDR3 is TGTGCCAGCAGTTTATTGGGATCGGGCGTCGACGAGCAGTACTTC. Translation gives CASSLLGSGVDEQYF.

This clonotype was seen many times. The chain employs TRBV24-1 and TRBJ2-2; D call uncertain. Germline CDR1 and CDR2: KGHDR and SFDVKD. The length of the CDR3 is 12 residues. The V gene lost 4 bases and the J gene lost 5 bases, with 4 bases spanning the gap. The chain's CDR3 is CATSETTGELFF. CDR3 bases: TGTGCCACCAGTGAGACGACCGGGGAGCTGTTTTTT.

This clonotype was counted at least ten times. CDR3 loop: CASSRLDRGNTGELFF. DNA for the CDR3: TGTGCCAGCAGCCGTCTTGACAGGGGGAACACCGGGGAGCTGTTTTTT. The chain employs TRBV12-3 or TRBV12-4 and TRBJ2-2; 8 bases align to TRBD1. V lost 6 bases to trimming and J lost 1 base; unmatched junction nucleotides: 7. The CDR3 covers 16 residues.

This clonotype has only a few counts. V and J are TRBV20-1 and TRBJ2-1; no firm D call. CDR1 is DFQATT and CDR2 is SNEGSKA in the germline V gene (reference sequence). The CDR3 contains 12 residues. The V and J ends lost 5 bases and 12 bases respectively, with 17 bases between them. CDR3 sequence reads: CSALKSPATQFF. The CDR3 DNA sequence: TGCAGTGCTCTAAAGTCGCCCGCGACGCAGTTCTTC.

This clonotype came up many times. CDR3 region: CSVEGLRGTEAFF. CDR3 in DNA: TGCAGCGTTGAAGGCCTCCGGGGCACTGAAGCTTTCTTT. The rearrangement links TRBV29-1 to TRBJ1-1; D is ambiguous. CDR3 length: 13 amino acids. The V gene's germline CDR1 is SQVTM and CDR2 ANQGSEA. V was clipped by 1 base and J by 4 bases, with 10 bases between them.

Ten or more counts support this clonotype. The chain carries TRBV28 and TRBJ2-7; a possible D gene is TRBD2 (6 bases). The germline V and J ends were trimmed by 5 bases and 0 bases, with 14 bases remaining between them. CDR1 and CDR2 (germline): MDHEN, SYDVKM. This CDR3 has 15 residues. The DNA for the CDR3 is TGTGCCAGCAGTCTAACGGGGGTACTCTCCTACGAGCAGTACTTC. Translation gives CASSLTGVLSYEQYF. The whole variable domain, remainder taken from reference TRBV28 and TRBJ2-7, is DVKVTQSSRYLVKRTGEKVFLECVQDMDHENMFWYRQDPGLGLRLIYFSYDVKMKEKGDIPEGYSVSREKKERFSLILESASTNQTSMYLCASSLTGVLSYEQYFGPGTRLTVT.

This clonotype was detected ten times or more. The chain couples TRBV7-2 to TRBJ2-2, with 13 bases aligning to TRBD2. CDR1 is SGHTA and CDR2 is FQGNSA in the germline V gene. The CDR3 is 15 amino acids. V trimming: 4 bases; J trimming: 4 bases; junction bases outside the gene matches: 0. As DNA, the CDR3 is TGTGCCAGCAGCTGGACTAGCGGGAGCACCGGGGAGCTGTTTTTT. Its translation is CASSWTSGSTGELFF.

This clonotype was recorded at least ten times. The rearrangement links TRBV30 to TRBJ2-5; D perhaps matches TRBD2 (5 bases). This CDR3 has 13 residues. Germline lookup yields CDR1 GTSNPN and CDR2 SVGIG (reference sequence). Trimming took off 2 bases at V and 1 base at J, with 8 bases between the two ends. Here the CDR3 DNA reads TGTGCCTGGAGTAGGCGGGCCCAAGAGACCCAGTACTTC. It specifies CAWSRRAQETQYF.

This clonotype appeared many times. The rearrangement links TRBV7-8 to TRBJ2-1; 12 bases map to TRBD2. With V trimmed by 2 bases and J by 9 bases, 8 bases remained unmatched. The CDR3 is 16 residues long. CDR1 and CDR2 from the germline V gene are SGHVS and FQNEAQ. CDR3 sequence reads: CASSLSALAGGVEQFF. The DNA of the CDR3 is TGTGCCAGCAGCTTATCAGCACTAGCGGGAGGAGTTGAGCAGTTCTTC.

This clonotype was seen at least ten times. The V and J genes are TRBV5-1 and TRBJ1-1, with 8 positions matching TRBD1. The CDR3 is 15 amino acids. Germline assignment: CDR1 SGHRS and CDR2 YFSETQ. After removal of 2 bases from V and 5 bases from J, the junction contained 8 bases not matched to a gene. The CDR3 sequence is CASSLTDRERTEAFF. CDR3 bases: TGCGCCAGCAGCTTAACGGACAGGGAGAGGACTGAAGCTTTCTTT.

This clonotype was picked up many times. The rearrangement links TRBV4-1 to TRBJ2-1, with a tentative D call TRBD1 (8 bases). The CDR3 extends over 21 amino acids. The germline gives CDR1 MGHRA, CDR2 YSYEKL. V lost 8 bases and J 3 bases, leaving 35 bases between the germline ends. This CDR3 reads CASGMGQAMVGPGTNYNEQFF. In nucleotides, the CDR3 is TGCGCCAGCGGCATGGGACAGGCCATGGTGGGACCCGGGACTAACTACAATGAGCAGTTCTTC.

This clonotype was seen ten or more times. The rearrangement joins TRBV2 to TRBJ2-2; tentatively, D is TRBD1 (7 bases). The germline V gene encodes CDR1 SNHLY and CDR2 FYNNEI. Trimming pared 3 bases from V and 3 bases from J, leaving 11 bases between. This CDR3 contains 15 residues. DNA for the CDR3: TGTGCCAGCAGTGACAGGGGGGCCCACACCGGGGAGCTGTTTTTT. Protein product: CASSDRGAHTGELFF.

This clonotype came up many times. V is TRBV7-2 and J is TRBJ1-2; tentative D call: TRBD1 (6 bases). This CDR3 contains 17 residues. Germline CDR1 SGHTA, CDR2 FQGNSA. Trimming took 5 bases from V and 4 from J, leaving 23 bases between them. CDR3 protein: CASSPNLEQGIRYGYTF. The CDR3, as DNA: TGTGCCAGCAGCCCTAATCTGGAACAGGGAATCCGCTATGGCTACACCTTC. Variable domain in full (rest from reference TRBV7-2 and TRBJ1-2): GAGVSQSPSNKVTEKGKDVELRCDPISGHTALYWYRQSLGQGLEFLIYFQGNSAPDKSGLPSDRFSAERTGGSVSTLTIQRTQQEDSAVYLCASSPNLEQGIRYGYTFGSGTRLTVV.

This clonotype was counted at least ten times. The V call is TRBV20-1, the J call TRBJ2-7; 10 positions agree with TRBD2. Germline V CDR1 and CDR2: DFQATT, SNEGSKA (reference sequence). The CDR3 consists of 16 residues. With V trimmed by 0 bases and J by 4 bases, 9 bases remained unmatched. CDR3 coding DNA: TGCAGTGCTAGAGATCTAGGGGCTAGCGGGGGTTACGAGCAGTACTTC. It translates to CSARDLGASGGYEQYF.

Ten or more counts support this clonotype. The gene calls are TRBV28 and TRBJ2-5; TRBD2 matches at 13 bases. The CDR3 covers 15 residues. V shed 6 bases, J shed 4 bases, and the junction held 5 bases outside the gene matches. Germline CDR1 reads MDHEN; CDR2 reads SYDVKM. This CDR3 reads CASRPTSGRAETQYF. The CDR3, as DNA: TGTGCCAGCAGACCCACTAGCGGGAGGGCAGAGACCCAGTACTTC.